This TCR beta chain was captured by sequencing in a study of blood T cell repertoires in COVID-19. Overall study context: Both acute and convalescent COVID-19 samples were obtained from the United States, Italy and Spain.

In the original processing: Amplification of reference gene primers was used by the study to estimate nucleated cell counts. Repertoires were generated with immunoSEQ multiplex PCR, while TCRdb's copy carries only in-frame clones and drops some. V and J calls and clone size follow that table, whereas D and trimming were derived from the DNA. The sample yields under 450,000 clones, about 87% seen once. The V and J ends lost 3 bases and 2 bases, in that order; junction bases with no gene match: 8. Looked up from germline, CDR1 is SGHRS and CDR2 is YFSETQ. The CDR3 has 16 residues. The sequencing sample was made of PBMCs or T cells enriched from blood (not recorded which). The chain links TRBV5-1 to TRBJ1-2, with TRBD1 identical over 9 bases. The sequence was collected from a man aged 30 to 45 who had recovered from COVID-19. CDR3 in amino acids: CASSWGTGNANYGYTF. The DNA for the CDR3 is TGCGCCAGCAGCTGGGGGACAGGGAATGCGAACTATGGCTACACCTTC.